This record concerns one T cell receptor beta chain sequence. It lacks a known antigen. No base-level quality is on record; no much larger clone is a single base apart. The time point label for this specimen denotes: baseline before first vaccination. Samples from vaccinated people were obtained from the UK trials COV001 and COV002, which included a single-blind randomized controlled phase 2/3 trial of AZD1222 (ChAdOx1 nCoV-19) in healthy adults. For TCRbeta chain sequencing, PBMC samples from trial participants were taken at day 0 and at day 28 after the second dose. The CDR3 runs 12 amino acids, cysteine and phenylalanine included. Only CDR3 DNA is held: 36 bases, read in frame from base 1. The junction shows trimming of 3 bases on V and 11 bases on J, plus 10 bases between the germline ends. Taken from the germline V gene, the CDR1 and CDR2 loops are MGHRA and YSYEKL. The data stem from a study of T cell responses to AZD1222 COVID-19 vaccine (TCRdb year 2021). A note on the overall study: Because spike-specific TCR depth and breadth did not differ between the two schedules, AZD1222 recipients who got a second dose at roughly 4 weeks were pooled with those who got a second dose at roughly 12 weeks. TCR sequencing covered approximately 230 trial participants: approximately 200 given two doses of AZD1222 and about 26 given two doses of MenACWY control vaccine. Trial participants were enrolled by age into subgroups of 18-55, 56-69 and 70-plus years, and roughly 160, 29 and 62 TCR-sequenced participants, respectively, were included in these subgroups. The paper's findings and limits, for the study overall: After two AZD1222 doses, both the breadth and the depth of spike-specific TCRs were significantly higher than at day 0 and than in MenACWY recipients. The whole spike protein was spanned by vaccine-associated CD4 TCRs, and dominant responses were seen in regions 160-218 and 743-854. The 56-69-year group was small, and its depth increase did not reach significance, likely because of low power. Only five to seven AZD1222 recipients were SARS-CoV-2 seropositive at baseline, limiting conclusions about previously exposed vaccinees. No day 14 peak-response samples were available, so repertoires were characterized only after the peak T cell response. Epitopes outside the regions mutated in the B.1.351 and B.1.1.7 variants were reportedly recognized by nearly half of the unique spike-specific TCRs. Most participants were white British and females outnumbered males, and the authors suggested that clonal diversity may have been underestimated.

The CDR3 regions of human TCRbeta chains were analyzed by immunosequencing. The study's own analysis went as follows. TCRs in the repertoires were matched against a reference library of SARS-CoV-2-specific TCRs that had been generated with the MIRA antigen-specificity platform. Breadth meant the fraction of unique TCRs that were SARS-CoV-2-associated, whereas depth meant the fraction of total T cells that were SARS-CoV-2-associated. Using the MIRA data, each spike-specific TCR was assigned both to the spike region to which the TCR was reactive and to a CD4 or CD8 class. Log10-transformed breadth and depth values were compared by one-way ANOVA with Sidak's multiple comparisons tests. TCRdb took this table from immuneACCESS and kept in-frame rearrangements with V and J called. Such tables lack part of the clones; where checked against another copy, unresolved V genes explain under half of the gap, and the rest is unexplained. The D gene and trimming were derived from the DNA, and the V and J assignments and clone size from that table. The sample table holds roughly 120,000 clones, of which 85% to 95% were seen once. The top ten hold approximately 3.1% of the sample.

The source is an adult in good health. This sequence uses TRBV4-1 and TRBJ1-4, with the D gene not confidently named. The sample was peripheral blood, taken on day 0 of AZD1222 vaccination. The nucleotides read TGCGCCAGCAGCCAGGGGATCGCTAAACTGTTTTTT. The encoded protein is CASSQGIAKLFF.